The 29 T cell receptor beta chains listed next were all sequenced from one sample in a study of shared clonotypes between healthy human individuals. Sequenced by immunoSEQ multiplex PCR; TCRdb stores in-frame clones only, minus some. Among about 960,000 clones listed, approximately 80% were seen once. The sequencing sample was made of memory CD4+ T cells sorted from blood. As for subset: CD45RA-negative fraction. All receptors derive from a man younger than 35 in good health.

This clone showed up just once. The chain combines TRBV28 with TRBJ1-2; tentatively, D is TRBD1 (6 bases). Trimming shortened V by 4 bases and J by 7 bases, and 16 bases separated the two germline ends. Germline V gene sequence: CDR1 MDHEN, CDR2 SYDVKM. CDR3 length equals 14 residues. In nucleotides, the CDR3 is TGTGCCAGCAGTTGGGGAGTGGGGGCTGCTGGCTACACCTTC. It yields the protein CASSWGVGAAGYTF.

The CDR3 spells CASSSSGGATNGYTF. CDR3 in DNA: TGTGCCAGCAGCTCCTCGGGCGGGGCAACCAATGGCTACACCTTC. The rearrangement joins TRBV7-2 to TRBJ1-2; tentative D call: TRBD1 (5 bases). Germline V gene sequence: CDR1 SGHTA, CDR2 FQGNSA. V was clipped by 4 bases and J by 6 bases, with 18 bases between them. The CDR3 covers 15 residues.

The rearrangement joins TRBV7-6 to TRBJ2-5; D tentatively reads TRBD1 or TRBD2 (5 bases each). Per germline, CDR1 SGHVS and CDR2 FNYEAQ. There are 16 residues in the CDR3. V was clipped by 4 bases and J by 4 bases, with 19 bases between them. CDR3 region: CASSSGGGRVRETQYF. In DNA form, the CDR3 reads TGTGCCAGCAGCTCTGGGGGTGGGCGGGTGAGAGAGACCCAGTACTTC.

The chain uses TRBV9 and TRBJ2-3; D is unresolved. Per germline, CDR1 SGDLS and CDR2 YYNGEE. This CDR3 has 13 amino acids. V was cut by 4 bases and J by 2 bases, with 8 bases left in between. The CDR3 DNA is TGTGCCAGCAGCCCAAGGAACACAGATACGCAGTATTTT. Its protein is CASSPRNTDTQYF. Full variable domain (remainder filled in from reference TRBV9 and TRBJ2-3): DSGVTQTPKHLITATGQRVTLRCSPRSGDLSVYWYQQSLDQGLQFLIQYYNGEERAKGNILERFSAQQFPDLHSELNLSSLELGDSALYFCASSPRNTDTQYFGPGTRLTVL.

The chain couples TRBV7-2 to TRBJ2-7; unclear D gene. The germline V and J ends were trimmed by 1 base and 2 bases, with 9 bases remaining between them. The CDR3 loop spans 14 amino acids. In germline, CDR1 is SGHTA, CDR2 FQGNSA. CDR3 protein: CASSLGQVTYEQYF. CDR3 coding DNA: TGTGCCAGCAGCTTAGGGCAGGTTACCTACGAGCAGTACTTC.

The chain recombines TRBV7-9 with TRBJ2-7; 7 bases map to TRBD1. This CDR3 has 13 amino acids. CDR1 and CDR2 (germline): SEHNR, FQNEAQ (reference sequence). Trimming removed 5 bases from V and 3 bases from J; junction bases left unmatched: 4. The CDR3 loop reads CASSRSGGYEQYF. CDR3 DNA sequence: TGTGCCAGCAGCCGTTCAGGGGGCTACGAGCAGTACTTC. Complete variable domain (other parts from reference TRBV7-9 and TRBJ2-7): DTGVSQNPRHKITKRGQNVTFRCDPISEHNRLYWYRQTLGQGPEFLTYFQNEAQLEKSRLLSDRFSAERPKGSFSTLEIQRTEQGDSAMYLCASSRSGGYEQYFGPGTRLTVT.

The chain recombines TRBV10-3 with TRBJ1-2, with 9 bases that match TRBD1. J gave up 8 bases and V 4 bases, and 5 bases lay outside the gene matches. Germline values: CDR1 ENHRY, CDR2 SYGVKD. The CDR3 covers 13 residues. CDR3 in DNA: TGTGCCATCAGTGCGACAGGGGGATACGGCTACACCTTC. Translated, it gives CAISATGGYGYTF.

The V and J genes are TRBV19 and TRBJ2-2; 11 nucleotides agree with TRBD2. The germline V gene encodes CDR1 LNHDA and CDR2 SQIVND (reference sequence). The V gene end was trimmed by 3 bases and the J gene end by 7 bases; junction bases not matched to a gene: 4. The CDR3 runs to 15 residues. CDR3 amino acids: CASSISLAGGGELFF. DNA for the CDR3: TGTGCCAGTAGTATCAGTCTAGCGGGAGGCGGGGAGCTGTTTTTT.

The chain employs TRBV6-1 and TRBJ2-3; D remains unclear. CDR3 length equals 13 residues. CDR1 MNHNS and CDR2 SASEGT come from the germline V gene. The V end was cut by 2 bases, the J end by 1 base, with 4 bases between. The CDR3 protein is CASSETGTDTQYF. The CDR3 DNA follows: TGTGCCAGCAGTGAAACGGGCACAGATACGCAGTATTTT.

The genes are TRBV10-1 and TRBJ2-7; TRBD2 matches at 8 bases. The length of the CDR3 is 14 residues. V trimming: 0 bases; J trimming: 5 bases; junction bases outside the gene matches: 3. Germline V gives CDR1 WNHNN, CDR2 SYGVQD (reference sequence). The CDR3 region is CASSESGRAHEQYF. The CDR3 DNA is TGCGCCAGCAGTGAGTCCGGGAGGGCCCACGAGCAGTACTTC.

This chain joins TRBV5-6 and TRBJ2-3; the match to TRBD1 covers 7 bases. Looked up from germline, CDR1 is SGHDT and CDR2 is YYEEEE. Trimming took 5 bases from V and 2 from J; bases not matched to a gene: 11. The CDR3 extends over 16 amino acids. CDR3 nucleotide sequence: TGTGCCAGCAGTGACTTATTGGGACAGCCCACAGATACGCAGTATTTT. This translates into CASSDLLGQPTDTQYF.

The chain employs TRBV11-2 and TRBJ2-7; TRBD1 or TRBD2 may be the D gene (5 bases each). The germline CDR1 and CDR2 sequences are SGHAT and FQNNGV. The CDR3 runs to 12 residues. Trimming pared 4 bases from V and 11 bases from J, leaving 15 bases between. The CDR3: CASSWPQGAKYF. The CDR3 DNA is TGTGCCAGCAGCTGGCCGCAGGGAGCGAAGTACTTC.

The chain's CDR3 is CASSEVRQGISGYTF. The CDR3, as DNA: TGTGCCAGCAGTGAAGTAAGACAGGGTATTTCAGGCTACACCTTC. V usage is TRBV6-1 and J usage is TRBJ1-2, with 7 bases fitting TRBD1. CDR3 length: 15 residues. Unmatched junction bases numbered 10, after V lost 1 base and J lost 8 bases. Germline CDR1 reads MNHNS; CDR2 reads SASEGT.

This chain connects TRBV7-2 to TRBJ2-1; 7 nucleotides agree with TRBD2. Germline V gene lookup returns CDR1 SGHTA and CDR2 FQGNSA. The CDR3 has 14 residues. Unmatched junction bases numbered 5, after V lost 1 base and J lost 8 bases. CDR3 DNA: TGTGCCAGCAGCTTAGATGCAGGGAGGGATGAGCAGTTCTTC. It codes for CASSLDAGRDEQFF.

The DNA of the CDR3 is TGTGCCAGCAGCTCAAAAACCGGGACAGGGTGGGAGACCCAGTACTTC. Protein: CASSSKTGTGWETQYF. This chain uses TRBV7-2 with TRBJ2-5, with 9 bases matching TRBD1. The V gene's germline CDR1 is SGHTA and CDR2 FQGNSA. The CDR3 totals 16 residues. V shed 4 bases and J 5 bases; nucleotides not matched to a gene: 11. The full variable domain, in which reference TRBV7-2 and TRBJ2-5 provide the parts outside the CDR3, is GAGVSQSPSNKVTEKGKDVELRCDPISGHTALYWYRQSLGQGLEFLIYFQGNSAPDKSGLPSDRFSAERTGGSVSTLTIQRTQQEDSAVYLCASSSKTGTGWETQYFGPGTRLLVL.

The J gene is TRBJ2-3, the V gene TRBV29-1, with D unresolved. The CDR3 is 14 residues long. In germline, CDR1 is SQVTM, CDR2 ANQGSEA. Trimming pared 1 base from V and 4 bases from J, leaving 12 bases between. This CDR3 is CSVEGSFEPDTQYF. CDR3 coding DNA: TGCAGCGTTGAAGGGTCCTTCGAGCCAGATACGCAGTATTTT.

J is TRBJ2-7 and V is TRBV4-2; 9 bases match TRBD1. There are 16 residues in the CDR3. Germline V gene sequence: CDR1 LGHNA, CDR2 YNFKEQ. Trimming took 0 bases from V and 2 from J; bases not matched to a gene: 5. CDR3 in amino acids: CASSQEGQGSTYEQYF. The CDR3 DNA follows: TGTGCCAGCAGCCAAGAAGGACAGGGGAGCACCTACGAGCAGTACTTC.

As regards this clone: The sample contains more than one DNA sequence encoding this CDR3. V usage is TRBV7-2 and J usage is TRBJ1-5; no clear D gene. CDR3 size: 15 residues. The ends were cut back, 0 bases at V and 6 bases at J, with 12 bases in the middle. From germline, CDR1 is SGHTA and CDR2 FQGNSA. Written as DNA, the CDR3 is TGTGCCAGCAGCTTAGCCGGCGGCGAAAGTCAGCCCCAGCATTTT. Protein product: CASSLAGGESQPQHF.

V usage is TRBV28 and J usage is TRBJ2-7; possible D gene TRBD2, 6 bases. The germline V and J ends were trimmed by 6 bases and 2 bases, with 17 bases remaining between them. This CDR3 is 15 amino acids long. Germline values: CDR1 MDHEN, CDR2 SYDVKM. CDR3 DNA: TGTGCCAGCAGGTTTCGGGACTCAAGAACCTACGAGCAGTACTTC. Amino acid sequence: CASRFRDSRTYEQYF.

The genes are TRBV5-3 and TRBJ2-7; D gene unclear. TRBV5-3 is given ORF status, its function remaining uncertain. Deletions cut 3 bases from V and 5 bases from J, with 12 bases between. This CDR3 has 13 residues. The CDR3 sequence is CARSSRLYNEQYF. CDR3 DNA: TGTGCCAGAAGCTCCCGCCTATATAACGAGCAGTACTTC.

V is TRBV5-8 and J is TRBJ2-5; D remains ambiguous. V was cut by 0 bases and J by 5 bases, with 8 bases left in between. This CDR3 comprises 13 residues. Germline-derived CDR1 and CDR2 are SGHTS and YDEGEE. For the CDR3, the DNA is TGTGCCAGCAGCTTGGTTGTTTCGGAGACCCAGTACTTC. As protein: CASSLVVSETQYF. Full variable domain (rest looked up from reference TRBV5-8 and TRBJ2-5): EAGVTQSPTHLIKTRGQQATLRCSPISGHTSVYWYQQALGLGLQFLLWYDEGEERNRGNFPPRFSGRQFPNYSSELNVNALELEDSALYLCASSLVVSETQYFGPGTRLLVL.

On this clone: This clone may be a read error of a much larger clone one base away. The same CDR3 also results from other DNA sequences found in this sample. The rearrangement links TRBV5-4 to TRBJ1-2, with 9 bases fitting TRBD1. The CDR3 runs to 14 residues. V lost 3 bases, J lost 2 bases, and 2 bases stayed unmatched. Germline V CDR1 and CDR2: SGHNT, YYREEE (reference sequence). This chain's CDR3 is CASSSGQGNYGYTF. The CDR3 DNA reads TGTGCCAGCAGCTCGGGACAGGGAAACTATGGCTACACCTTC.

This chain joins TRBV29-1 and TRBJ1-2; the D is unclear. The CDR3 spans 11 residues. Per germline, CDR1 SQVTM and CDR2 ANQGSEA. V was cut by 3 bases and J by 8 bases, with 10 bases left in between. The CDR3 region is CSVDSIGGYTF. CDR3 coding DNA: TGCAGCGTTGACTCAATCGGGGGCTACACCTTC.

Here the CDR3 reads CASSQDQGFGEQYF. For the CDR3, the DNA is TGCGCCAGCAGCCAAGATCAAGGGTTCGGCGAGCAGTACTTC. This chain connects TRBV4-3 to TRBJ2-7; D not certain. Germline lookup yields CDR1 LGHNA and CDR2 YSLEER. The V and J ends lost 0 bases and 6 bases respectively, with 12 bases between them. CDR3 length: 14 residues.

The chain has TRBV9 and TRBJ2-5; no definite D call. In germline, CDR1 is SGDLS, CDR2 YYNGEE. Trimming pared 0 bases from V and 4 bases from J, leaving 16 bases between. There are 16 residues in the CDR3. CDR3 nucleotides: TGTGCCAGCAGCGTAGCTTCGGGCCTGTCCAGAGAGACCCAGTACTTC. This sequence encodes CASSVASGLSRETQYF.

The sample holds a few counts of this clone. The chain employs TRBV20-1 and TRBJ1-1, with D unclear. Trimming stripped 3 bases from V and 7 bases from J, with 9 bases between. Germline V gene sequence: CDR1 DFQATT, CDR2 SNEGSKA (reference sequence). The CDR3 is 11 residues long. Written as DNA, the CDR3 is TGCAGTGCTAGGGGCCAGGATGAAGCTTTCTTT. Amino acids: CSARGQDEAFF.

The chain couples TRBV10-3 to TRBJ2-1; TRBD1 matches at 10 bases. CDR1 and CDR2 (germline): ENHRY, SYGVKD. This CDR3 has 15 amino acids. J was trimmed by 8 bases and V by 0 bases; bases with no gene match: 4. As DNA, the CDR3 is TGTGCCATCAGTGAGTCCACGGGACAGGGGCATGAGCAGTTCTTC. Residues: CAISESTGQGHEQFF.

This clone was counted between two and nine times. Other nucleotide sequences from this sample produce the same CDR3. This rearrangement joins TRBV14 to TRBJ1-6, with D unresolved. The CDR3 covers 12 residues. Per germline, CDR1 SGHDN and CDR2 FVKESK. The V gene lost 3 bases and the J gene lost 10 bases, with 7 bases spanning the gap. Here the CDR3 reads CASSHLGSPLHF. The CDR3 region has the DNA TGTGCCAGCAGCCACTTGGGCTCACCCCTCCACTTT.

The gene calls are TRBV13 and TRBJ1-5; D not certain. Germline loops: CDR1 PRHDT, CDR2 FYEKMQ (reference sequence). This CDR3 has 15 residues. Deletions cut 0 bases from V and 7 bases from J, with 13 bases between. The CDR3 is CASSLGGFRNQPQHF. As DNA, the CDR3 is TGTGCCAGCAGCTTAGGGGGGTTTCGAAACCAGCCCCAGCATTTT. Filled out from reference TRBV13 and TRBJ1-5, the complete variable domain reads AAGVIQSPRHLIKEKRETATLKCYPIPRHDTVYWYQQGPGQDPQFLISFYEKMQSDKGSIPDRFSAQQFSDYHSELNMSSLELGDSALYFCASSLGGFRNQPQHFGDGTRLSIL.